Listed below are T cell receptor beta chains from one sample, sequenced in a study of cytomegalovirus exposure and HLA in healthy donors. The repertoire was sequenced with immunoSEQ multiplex PCR; TCRdb's copy has only in-frame clones and lacks some. The data hold some 150,000 clones, with 60% to 80% observed a single time. What was sequenced was PBMCs. The receptors were sampled from a male donor in good health and CMV-seronegative. Each CDR3 is given with its conserved first and last residue. D genes are given only for firm matches. Only part of the rows carry a size: once, few, many, or a class if the clone is expanded.

CDR3 protein: CASTSGTGYDEQFF; CDR3 DNA: TGTGCCAGCACCTCCGGGACAGGGTATGATGAGCAGTTCTTC; J gene: TRBJ2-1; clone size: .; D gene: TRBD1; V gene: TRBV7-6
CDR3 protein: CAWSVRSNYGYTF; CDR3 DNA: TGTGCCTGGAGTGTACGGTCTAACTATGGCTACACCTTC; J gene: TRBJ1-2; clone size: few; D gene: .; V gene: TRBV30
CDR3 protein: CASSYGPGGSYEQYF; CDR3 DNA: TGTGCCAGCAGTTACGGCCCCGGGGGAAGCTACGAGCAGTACTTC; J gene: TRBJ2-7; clone size: .; D gene: .; V gene: TRBV6-5
CDR3 protein: CASGQGLTQETQYF; CDR3 DNA: TGCGCCTCTGGACAGGGACTTACCCAAGAGACCCAGTACTTC; J gene: TRBJ2-5; clone size: .; D gene: TRBD1; V gene: TRBV4-1
CDR3 protein: CASSLDSVRVSGYTF; CDR3 DNA: TGCGCCAGCAGCTTGGATTCGGTCCGGGTCAGTGGCTACACCTTC; J gene: TRBJ1-2; clone size: .; D gene: .; V gene: TRBV5-1
CDR3 protein: CASSLGLAGGQETQYF; CDR3 DNA: TGTGCCAGCAGCTTAGGGCTAGCGGGGGGTCAAGAGACCCAGTACTTC; J gene: TRBJ2-5; clone size: .; D gene: TRBD2; V gene: TRBV7-9
CDR3 protein: CASSLGGATLGYTF; CDR3 DNA: TGTGCCAGCAGTTTAGGGGGGGCGACTTTAGGCTACACCTTC; J gene: TRBJ1-2; clone size: .; D gene: .; V gene: TRBV28
CDR3 protein: CASSFDRNRGYTF; CDR3 DNA: TGCGCCAGCAGTTTTGACAGGAACAGGGGCTACACCTTC; J gene: TRBJ1-2; clone size: .; D gene: .; V gene: TRBV10-2
CDR3 protein: CASSEIAGVNNEQFF; CDR3 DNA: TGTGCCAGCAGTGAAATAGCGGGAGTAAACAATGAGCAGTTCTTC; J gene: TRBJ2-1; clone size: few; D gene: TRBD2; V gene: TRBV2
CDR3 protein: CASNLGFSGPYGYTF; CDR3 DNA: TGTGCCAGCAACTTAGGATTTTCAGGGCCCTATGGCTACACCTTC; J gene: TRBJ1-2; clone size: .; D gene: .; V gene: TRBV28
CDR3 protein: CASSQEENKNSPLHF; CDR3 DNA: TGTGCCAGCAGCCAAGAGGAGAACAAAAATTCACCCCTCCACTTT; J gene: TRBJ1-6; clone size: .; D gene: .; V gene: TRBV4-2
CDR3 protein: CASSSTGSEKAFF; CDR3 DNA: TGTGCCAGCAGCTCAACGGGGAGTGAGAAAGCTTTCTTT; J gene: TRBJ1-1; clone size: .; D gene: .; V gene: TRBV7-3
CDR3 protein: CASSFYQGYLAKNIQYF; CDR3 DNA: TGTGCCAGCAGCTTTTATCAGGGATACCTAGCCAAAAACATTCAGTACTTC; J gene: TRBJ2-4; clone size: .; D gene: .; V gene: TRBV5-6
CDR3 protein: CASSFWTGRGELFF; CDR3 DNA: TGTGCCAGCAGCTTCTGGACAGGACGAGGGGAGCTGTTTTTT; J gene: TRBJ2-2; clone size: .; D gene: TRBD1; V gene: TRBV7-9
CDR3 protein: CASSVPPGEQYF; CDR3 DNA: TGTGCCAGCAGCGTCCCCCCCGGCGAGCAGTACTTC; J gene: TRBJ2-7; clone size: .; D gene: .; V gene: TRBV9
CDR3 protein: CASSLARGSGVDEQFF; CDR3 DNA: TGCGCCAGCAGCTTGGCCAGGGGTAGCGGGGTGGATGAGCAGTTCTTC; J gene: TRBJ2-1; clone size: .; D gene: TRBD2; V gene: TRBV5-1
CDR3 protein: CASSQDPGGWTGELFF; CDR3 DNA: TGTGCCAGCAGCCAAGATCCTGGGGGGTGGACCGGGGAGCTGTTTTTT; J gene: TRBJ2-2; clone size: .; D gene: .; V gene: TRBV4-2
CDR3 protein: CASRPAGMGNTEAFF; CDR3 DNA: TGTGCCAGCAGGCCCGCGGGCATGGGGAACACTGAAGCTTTCTTT; J gene: TRBJ1-1; clone size: .; D gene: .; V gene: TRBV14
CDR3 protein: CASSPTEDTQYF; CDR3 DNA: TGTGCCAGCTCACCGACAGAAGATACGCAGTATTTT; J gene: TRBJ2-3; clone size: .; D gene: .; V gene: TRBV18
CDR3 protein: CASSQAGGSYNEQFF; CDR3 DNA: TGTGCCAGCAGCCAAGCTGGCGGCTCCTACAATGAGCAGTTCTTC; J gene: TRBJ2-1; clone size: .; D gene: .; V gene: TRBV4-2
CDR3 protein: CASSLGGGSSDTQYF; CDR3 DNA: TGCGCCAGCAGCTTAGGGGGTGGGAGTTCAGATACGCAGTATTTT; J gene: TRBJ2-3; clone size: few; D gene: .; V gene: TRBV5-1
CDR3 protein: CATSPGGSSYEQYF; CDR3 DNA: TGTGCCACAAGCCCAGGGGGAAGCTCCTACGAGCAGTACTTC; J gene: TRBJ2-7; clone size: .; D gene: TRBD1; V gene: TRBV28
CDR3 protein: CASRRAFNSPLHF; CDR3 DNA: TGTGCCAGCAGGAGGGCCTTTAATTCACCCCTCCACTTT; J gene: TRBJ1-6; clone size: .; D gene: .; V gene: TRBV28
CDR3 protein: CASRPNTGDEQYF; CDR3 DNA: TGCGCCAGCAGGCCAAACACAGGGGACGAGCAGTACTTC; J gene: TRBJ2-7; clone size: .; D gene: TRBD1; V gene: TRBV5-1
CDR3 protein: CASSEEEYQPQHF; CDR3 DNA: TGTGCCAGCAGTGAGGAGGAGTATCAGCCCCAGCATTTT; J gene: TRBJ1-5; clone size: .; D gene: .; V gene: TRBV6-4
CDR3 protein: CASSDFDRTNTEAFF; CDR3 DNA: TGTGCCAGCAGTGACTTCGACAGAACCAACACTGAAGCTTTCTTT; J gene: TRBJ1-1; clone size: .; D gene: .; V gene: TRBV6-1
CDR3 protein: CASSLDGRLSPLHF; CDR3 DNA: TGTGCCAGCAGCTTAGATGGGAGGCTGTCACCCCTCCACTTT; J gene: TRBJ1-6; clone size: .; D gene: .; V gene: TRBV7-9
CDR3 protein: CASSQALDKLYEQYF; CDR3 DNA: TGTGCCAGCAGCCAAGCCCTGGACAAACTCTACGAGCAGTACTTC; J gene: TRBJ2-7; clone size: .; D gene: .; V gene: TRBV4-2
CDR3 protein: CASSSDRGSEQFF; CDR3 DNA: TGTGCCAGCAGTTCCGACAGGGGTAGTGAGCAGTTCTTC; J gene: TRBJ2-1; clone size: .; D gene: TRBD1; V gene: TRBV2
CDR3 protein: CASSLGTVTNEKLFF; CDR3 DNA: TGTGCCAGCAGCTTGGGGACAGTTACTAATGAAAAACTGTTTTTT; J gene: TRBJ1-4; clone size: once; D gene: TRBD1; V gene: TRBV9
CDR3 protein: CASLPRRAGTEAFF; CDR3 DNA: TGTGCCAGCCTCCCACGCCGGGCGGGCACTGAAGCTTTCTTT; J gene: TRBJ1-1; clone size: .; D gene: .; V gene: TRBV6-5
CDR3 protein: CSVTGQWNTEAFF; CDR3 DNA: TGCAGCGTGACGGGACAGTGGAACACTGAAGCTTTCTTT; J gene: TRBJ1-1; clone size: .; D gene: TRBD1; V gene: TRBV29-1
CDR3 protein: CASSPVTGITEAFF; CDR3 DNA: TGCGCCAGCAGCCCCGTTACGGGGATCACTGAAGCTTTCTTT; J gene: TRBJ1-1; clone size: .; D gene: .; V gene: TRBV5-1
CDR3 protein: CASSRRGRTEAFF; CDR3 DNA: TGTGCCAGCAGCCGCAGGGGGCGGACTGAAGCTTTCTTT; J gene: TRBJ1-1; clone size: once; D gene: TRBD1; V gene: TRBV11-2
CDR3 protein: CASREQGHVGELFF; CDR3 DNA: TGCGCCAGCAGGGAACAGGGTCACGTCGGGGAGCTGTTTTTT; J gene: TRBJ2-2; clone size: .; D gene: .; V gene: TRBV4-3
CDR3 protein: CASSLLQGPGGANVLTF; CDR3 DNA: TGTGCCAGCAGTTTATTGCAGGGGCCGGGCGGGGCCAACGTCCTGACTTTC; J gene: TRBJ2-6; clone size: .; D gene: .; V gene: TRBV27
CDR3 protein: CASSKAGWDTDTQYF; CDR3 DNA: TGTGCCAGCAGCAAAGCAGGGTGGGACACAGATACGCAGTATTTT; J gene: TRBJ2-3; clone size: .; D gene: .; V gene: TRBV7-2
CDR3 protein: CASSLGGRTGGNTEAFF; CDR3 DNA: TGTGCCAGCAGCTTAGGAGGTCGGACAGGGGGAAACACTGAAGCTTTCTTT; J gene: TRBJ1-1; clone size: .; D gene: TRBD1; V gene: TRBV7-9
CDR3 protein: CASSFPGTDTQYF; CDR3 DNA: TGTGCCAGCAGCTTCCCAGGCACAGATACGCAGTATTTT; J gene: TRBJ2-3; clone size: few; D gene: .; V gene: TRBV7-8
CDR3 protein: CASSLPGIGWGYTF; CDR3 DNA: TGTGCCAGCAGTTTACCAGGGATCGGTTGGGGCTACACCTTC; J gene: TRBJ1-2; clone size: .; D gene: .; V gene: TRBV28
CDR3 protein: CASSQARQGWGYTF; CDR3 DNA: TGCGCCAGCAGCCAGGCTAGACAGGGTTGGGGCTACACCTTC; J gene: TRBJ1-2; clone size: .; D gene: TRBD1; V gene: TRBV4-1
CDR3 protein: CASSLGLRGYEQYF; CDR3 DNA: TGTGCCAGCAGTTTAGGGTTGCGGGGCTACGAGCAGTACTTC; J gene: TRBJ2-7; clone size: .; D gene: .; V gene: TRBV28
CDR3 protein: CASSVVSGGLSGELFF; CDR3 DNA: TGTGCCAGCAGCGTAGTTAGCGGGGGGCTCTCCGGGGAGCTGTTTTTT; J gene: TRBJ2-2; clone size: .; D gene: TRBD2; V gene: TRBV9
CDR3 protein: CASSPGAGNQPQHF; CDR3 DNA: TGTGCCAGCAGCCCAGGTGCAGGAAATCAGCCCCAGCATTTT; J gene: TRBJ1-5; clone size: .; D gene: .; V gene: TRBV5-6
CDR3 protein: CASSPGWASYNEQFF; CDR3 DNA: TGTGCCAGCAGCCCCGGCTGGGCTTCCTACAATGAGCAGTTCTTC; J gene: TRBJ2-1; clone size: .; D gene: .; V gene: TRBV7-2